This TCR beta chain was documented in a study of blood T cell repertoires in COVID-19. Study details: Nucleic acid was either cDNA or gDNA, and it came from T cells, B-cell-depleted T cells, or PBMCs.

Losses at the gene ends were 3 bases for V and 4 bases for J; bases not matched to a gene: 4. The CDR3 sequence is 14 residues long. Germline lookup yields CDR1 SGDLS and CDR2 YYNGEE. This clone appeared a single time. Libraries were prepared by immunoSEQ multiplex PCR; TCRdb keeps only in-frame clonotypes and omits some of them. The data hold some 170,000 clones, with about 83% observed a single time. The rearrangement uses TRBV9 and TRBJ1-3; 7 nucleotides agree with TRBD1. The clonotype comes from a woman in her 70s with COVID-19, enrolled during active disease. Sequenced: peripheral blood. CDR3 residues: CASSATGLGNTIYF. CDR3 DNA sequence: TGTGCCAGCAGCGCGACAGGGTTGGGAAACACCATATATTTT.